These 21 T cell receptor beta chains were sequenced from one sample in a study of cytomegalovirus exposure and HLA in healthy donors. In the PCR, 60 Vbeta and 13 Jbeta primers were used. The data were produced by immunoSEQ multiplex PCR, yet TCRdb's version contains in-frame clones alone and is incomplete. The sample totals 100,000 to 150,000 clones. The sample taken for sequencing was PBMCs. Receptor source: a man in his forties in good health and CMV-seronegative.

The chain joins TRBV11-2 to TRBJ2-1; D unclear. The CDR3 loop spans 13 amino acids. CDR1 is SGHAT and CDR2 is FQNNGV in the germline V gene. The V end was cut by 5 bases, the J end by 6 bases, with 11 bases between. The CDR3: CASSRLNLNEQFF. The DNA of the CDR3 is TGTGCCAGCAGCCGACTTAATCTCAATGAGCAGTTCTTC.

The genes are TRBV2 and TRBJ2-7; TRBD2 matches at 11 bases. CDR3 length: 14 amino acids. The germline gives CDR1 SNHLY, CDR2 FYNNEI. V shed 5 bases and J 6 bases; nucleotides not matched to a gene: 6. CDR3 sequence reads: CASSTTSGIFEQYF. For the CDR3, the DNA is TGTGCCAGCAGTACGACTAGCGGGATATTCGAGCAGTACTTC.

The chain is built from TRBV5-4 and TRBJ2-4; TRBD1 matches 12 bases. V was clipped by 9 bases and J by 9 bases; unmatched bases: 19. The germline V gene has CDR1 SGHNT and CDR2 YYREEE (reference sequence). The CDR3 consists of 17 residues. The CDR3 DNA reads TGTGCCATCACGACTTTCCGCGGGACAGGGGGCGGGACCATTCAGTACTTC. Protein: CAITTFRGTGGGTIQYF.

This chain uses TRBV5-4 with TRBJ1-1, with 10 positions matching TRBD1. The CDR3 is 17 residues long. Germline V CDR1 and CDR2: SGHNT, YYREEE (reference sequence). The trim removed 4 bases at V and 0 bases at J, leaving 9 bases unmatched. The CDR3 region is CASSHNPGQGMNTEAFF. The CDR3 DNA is TGTGCCAGCAGCCACAACCCGGGACAGGGGATGAACACTGAAGCTTTCTTT.

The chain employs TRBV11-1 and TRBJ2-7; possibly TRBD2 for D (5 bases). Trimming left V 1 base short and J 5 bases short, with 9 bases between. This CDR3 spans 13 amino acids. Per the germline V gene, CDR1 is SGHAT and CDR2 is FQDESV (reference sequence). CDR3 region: CASSLDGGHEQYF. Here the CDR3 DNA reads TGTGCCAGCAGCTTAGATGGAGGACACGAGCAGTACTTC.

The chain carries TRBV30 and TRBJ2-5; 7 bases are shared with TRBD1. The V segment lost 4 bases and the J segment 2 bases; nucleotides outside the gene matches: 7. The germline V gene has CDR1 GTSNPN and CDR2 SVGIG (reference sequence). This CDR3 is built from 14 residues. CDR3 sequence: CAWTTWDRQETQYF. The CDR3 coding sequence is TGTGCCTGGACAACCTGGGACAGACAAGAGACCCAGTACTTC. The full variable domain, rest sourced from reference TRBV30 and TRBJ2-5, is SQTIHQWPATLVQPVGSPLSLECTVEGTSNPNLYWYRQAAGRGLQLLFYSVGIGQISSEVPQNLSASRPQDRQFILSSKKLLLSDSGFYLCAWTTWDRQETQYFGPGTRLLVL.

The CDR3 DNA follows: TGCGCCAGCAGCCAAGATGGACTAGCGGGAGAGACCCAGTACTTC. This sequence encodes CASSQDGLAGETQYF. The chain couples TRBV4-3 to TRBJ2-5; 11 bases fit TRBD2. Germline-derived CDR1 and CDR2 are LGHNA and YSLEER. There are 15 residues in the CDR3. J lost 4 bases, V lost 0 bases, and 1 base had no gene match.

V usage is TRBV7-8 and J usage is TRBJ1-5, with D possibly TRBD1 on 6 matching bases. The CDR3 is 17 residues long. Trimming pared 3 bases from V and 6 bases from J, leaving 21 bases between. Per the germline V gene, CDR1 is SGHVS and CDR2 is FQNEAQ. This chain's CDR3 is CASSFNGWDISGQPQHF. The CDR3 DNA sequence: TGTGCCAGCAGCTTTAATGGGTGGGACATTTCTGGTCAGCCCCAGCATTTT.

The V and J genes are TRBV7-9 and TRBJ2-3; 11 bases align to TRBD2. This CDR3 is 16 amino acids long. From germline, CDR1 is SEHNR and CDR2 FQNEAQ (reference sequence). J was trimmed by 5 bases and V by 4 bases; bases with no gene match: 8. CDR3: CASSYLSGRAIDTQYF. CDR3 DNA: TGTGCCAGCAGCTACCTTAGCGGGAGGGCCATAGATACGCAGTATTTT. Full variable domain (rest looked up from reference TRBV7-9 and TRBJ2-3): DTGVSQNPRHKITKRGQNVTFRCDPISEHNRLYWYRQTLGQGPEFLTYFQNEAQLEKSRLLSDRFSAERPKGSFSTLEIQRTEQGDSAMYLCASSYLSGRAIDTQYFGPGTRLTVL.

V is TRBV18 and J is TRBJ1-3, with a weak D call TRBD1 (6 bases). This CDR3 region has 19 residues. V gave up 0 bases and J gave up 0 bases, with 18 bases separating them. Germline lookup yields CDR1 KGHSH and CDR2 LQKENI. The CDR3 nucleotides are TGTGCCAGCTCACCACCTATCGACAGGCCTTACATCTCTGGAAACACCATATATTTT. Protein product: CASSPPIDRPYISGNTIYF.

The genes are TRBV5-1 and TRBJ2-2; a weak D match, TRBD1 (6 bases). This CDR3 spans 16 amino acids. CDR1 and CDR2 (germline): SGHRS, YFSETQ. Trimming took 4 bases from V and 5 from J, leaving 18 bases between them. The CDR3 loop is CASSPYLGAGTGELFF. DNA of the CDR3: TGCGCCAGCAGCCCGTATCTGGGGGCAGGGACCGGGGAGCTGTTTTTT.

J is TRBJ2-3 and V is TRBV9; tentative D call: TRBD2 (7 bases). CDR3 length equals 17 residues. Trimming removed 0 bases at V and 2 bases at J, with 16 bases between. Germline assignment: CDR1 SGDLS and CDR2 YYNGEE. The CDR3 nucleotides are TGTGCCAGCAGCGTAGAAGGGGGGGCTTTATCCACAGATACGCAGTATTTT. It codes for CASSVEGGALSTDTQYF.

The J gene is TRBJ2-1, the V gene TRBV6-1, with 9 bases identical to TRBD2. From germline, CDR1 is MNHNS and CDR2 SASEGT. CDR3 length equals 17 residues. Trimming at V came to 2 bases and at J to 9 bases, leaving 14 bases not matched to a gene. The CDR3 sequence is CASSEIGSSGTTREQFF. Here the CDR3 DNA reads TGTGCCAGCAGTGAAATCGGGTCTAGCGGGACGACACGTGAGCAGTTCTTC.

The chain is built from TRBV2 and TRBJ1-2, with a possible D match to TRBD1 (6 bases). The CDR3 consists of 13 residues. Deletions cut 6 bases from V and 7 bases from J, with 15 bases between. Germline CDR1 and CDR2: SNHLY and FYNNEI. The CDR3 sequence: CASRPRTDLGYTF. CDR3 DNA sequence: TGTGCCAGCAGGCCCCGGACAGACCTTGGCTACACCTTC.

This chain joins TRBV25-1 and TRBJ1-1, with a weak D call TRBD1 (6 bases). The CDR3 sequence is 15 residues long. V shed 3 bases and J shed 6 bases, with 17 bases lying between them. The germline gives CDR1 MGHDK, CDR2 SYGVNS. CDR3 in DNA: TGTGCCAGCAGTGACCTGACAGGTGAAGGCCCTGAAGCTTTCTTT. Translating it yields CASSDLTGEGPEAFF.

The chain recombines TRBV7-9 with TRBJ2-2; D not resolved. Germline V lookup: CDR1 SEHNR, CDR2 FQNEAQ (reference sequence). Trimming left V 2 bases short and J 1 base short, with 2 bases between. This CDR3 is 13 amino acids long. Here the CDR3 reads CASSLLNTGELFF. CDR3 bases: TGTGCCAGCAGCTTACTGAACACCGGGGAGCTGTTTTTT.

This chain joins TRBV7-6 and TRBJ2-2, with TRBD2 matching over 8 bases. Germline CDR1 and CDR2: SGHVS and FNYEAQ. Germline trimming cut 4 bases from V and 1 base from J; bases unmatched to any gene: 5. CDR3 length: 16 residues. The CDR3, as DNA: TGTGCCAGCAGCTCCGGGACTAGAGGGAACACCGGGGAGCTGTTTTTT. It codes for CASSSGTRGNTGELFF.

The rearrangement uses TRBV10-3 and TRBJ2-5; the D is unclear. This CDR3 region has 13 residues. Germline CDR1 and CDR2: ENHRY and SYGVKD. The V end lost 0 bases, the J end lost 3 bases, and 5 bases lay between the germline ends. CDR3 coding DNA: TGTGCCATCAGTGAGTCGGCTGAAGAGACCCAGTACTTC. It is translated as CAISESAEETQYF.

CDR3 amino acids: CASSTGTSGYNEQFF. Written as DNA, the CDR3 is TGTGCCAGTAGTACCGGGACTAGCGGCTACAATGAGCAGTTCTTC. This sequence joins TRBV19 and TRBJ2-1; TRBD2 matches at 11 bases. Germline V lookup: CDR1 LNHDA, CDR2 SQIVND (reference sequence). The CDR3 contains 15 residues. After removal of 4 bases from V and 3 bases from J, the junction contained 2 bases not matched to a gene.

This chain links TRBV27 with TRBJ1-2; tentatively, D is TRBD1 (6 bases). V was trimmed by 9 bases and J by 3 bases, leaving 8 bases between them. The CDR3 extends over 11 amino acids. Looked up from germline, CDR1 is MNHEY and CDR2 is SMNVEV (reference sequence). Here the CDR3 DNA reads TGTGCCAGTGGACAGTACTATGGCTACACCTTC. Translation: CASGQYYGYTF.

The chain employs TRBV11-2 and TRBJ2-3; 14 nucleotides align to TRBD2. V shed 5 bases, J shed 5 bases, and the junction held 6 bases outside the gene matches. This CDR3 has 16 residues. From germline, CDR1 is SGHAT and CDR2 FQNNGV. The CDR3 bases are TGTGCCAGCAGCCCGGGGACTAGCGGGAGTGGAGATACGCAGTATTTT. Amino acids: CASSPGTSGSGDTQYF.